Listed below are T cell receptor beta chains from one sample, sequenced in a study of Ad26.COV2.S vaccination and SARS-CoV-2 variants. Clones were sequenced by immunoSEQ multiplex PCR, and TCRdb holds only the in-frame ones, with some missing. This table has over 450,000 clones, about 89% appearing once. Sequencing was performed on peripheral blood, taken in a trial of Ad26.COV2.S vaccine versus placebo. These receptors all come from a person aged 18-60 years who received the Ad26.COV2.S COVID-19 vaccine or a placebo. CDR3s include the opening cysteine and the closing phenylalanine or tryptophan.

CDR3 protein: CASSLSGLAGELYF; J gene: TRBJ2-7; V gene: TRBV11-2
CDR3 protein: CASSPAGARDEKLFF; J gene: TRBJ1-4; V gene: TRBV18
CDR3 protein: CASRAGFRDGGSNQPQHF; J gene: TRBJ1-5; V gene: TRBV7-2
CDR3 protein: CASSATTGSYTF; J gene: TRBJ1-2; V gene: TRBV2
CDR3 protein: CASSARDRAYEQYF; J gene: TRBJ2-7; V gene: TRBV5-1
CDR3 protein: CASSVGGDRIYEQYF; J gene: TRBJ2-7; V gene: TRBV9
CDR3 protein: CASSYGQGGNQPQHF; J gene: TRBJ1-5; V gene: TRBV6-6
CDR3 protein: CASSPHAGAYNEQFF; J gene: TRBJ2-1; V gene: TRBV5-5
CDR3 protein: CSVEGGALDTQYF; J gene: TRBJ2-3; V gene: TRBV29-1
CDR3 protein: CASSLSTGRISGYTF; J gene: TRBJ1-2; V gene: TRBV18
CDR3 protein: CASGSRGGLGYTF; J gene: TRBJ1-2; V gene: TRBV7-8
CDR3 protein: CASSPSWGGPKGSHSPLHF; J gene: TRBJ1-6; V gene: TRBV4-1
CDR3 protein: CAWRPKRGQGRYSNQPQHF; J gene: TRBJ1-5; V gene: TRBV30
CDR3 protein: CASSVKGHQPQHF; J gene: TRBJ1-5; V gene: TRBV12-3/TRBV12-4
CDR3 protein: CASSQDRLSPQHF; J gene: TRBJ1-5; V gene: TRBV16
CDR3 protein: CASRKPGQLNQPQHF; J gene: TRBJ1-5; V gene: TRBV2
CDR3 protein: CASNGQGARGNQPQHF; J gene: TRBJ1-5; V gene: TRBV2
CDR3 protein: CASSHRTGDTEQYF; J gene: TRBJ2-7; V gene: TRBV3-1/TRBV3-2
CDR3 protein: CSAAGQNKYF; J gene: TRBJ2-4; V gene: TRBV20-1
CDR3 protein: CASSKQQGNYGYTF; J gene: TRBJ1-2; V gene: TRBV27
CDR3 protein: CASSFAVAGGTDTQYF; J gene: TRBJ2-3; V gene: TRBV12-1
CDR3 protein: CATSPRLNTEAFF; J gene: TRBJ1-1; V gene: TRBV15
CDR3 protein: CASQDPQGGTTGELFF; J gene: TRBJ2-2; V gene: TRBV9
CDR3 protein: CAISESSGRLKETQYF; J gene: TRBJ2-5; V gene: TRBV10-3
CDR3 protein: CAGYSNTRNTIYF; J gene: TRBJ1-3; V gene: TRBV19
CDR3 protein: CASSARQGRSDTQYF; J gene: TRBJ2-3; V gene: TRBV9
CDR3 protein: CASSPYTDTQYF; J gene: TRBJ2-3; V gene: TRBV14
CDR3 protein: CASSPQGTGIGYTF; J gene: TRBJ1-2; V gene: TRBV18
CDR3 protein: CASSLGLRETQYF; J gene: TRBJ2-5; V gene: TRBV27
CDR3 protein: CASSKNYEQYF; J gene: TRBJ2-7; V gene: TRBV6-5
CDR3 protein: CASSKGRLEQFF; J gene: TRBJ2-1; V gene: TRBV27
CDR3 protein: CASSPVSGTGGMIRETQYF; J gene: TRBJ2-5; V gene: TRBV7-9